These 10 T cell receptor beta chains share one sample of origin, sequenced in a study of blood T cell repertoires in COVID-19. Clones were sequenced by immunoSEQ multiplex PCR, and TCRdb holds only the in-frame ones, with some missing. The sample has about 210,000 clones; around 86% are singletons. The sequencing sample was made of PBMCs or T cells enriched from blood (not recorded which). The receptors were sampled from a young man in a cohort exposed to, infected with or recovered from COVID-19 (not recorded which).

V and J are TRBV19 and TRBJ2-4, with a tentative D call TRBD1 (6 bases). V was shortened by 1 base and J by 5 bases, with 9 bases between the two germline ends. Germline values: CDR1 LNHDA, CDR2 SQIVND (reference sequence). There are 14 residues in the CDR3. The CDR3 is CASSIVYRENIQYF. DNA of the CDR3: TGTGCCAGTAGTATAGTTTACAGGGAAAACATTCAGTACTTC.

The V gene is TRBV15, the J gene TRBJ2-5, with D possibly TRBD1 on 6 matching bases. The V and J ends lost 0 bases and 5 bases respectively, with 13 bases between them. The CDR3 is 15 residues long. The germline CDR1 and CDR2 sequences are LNHNV and YYDKDF (reference sequence). The CDR3 reads CATSRDFTGKETQYF. The DNA for the CDR3 is TGTGCCACCAGCAGAGATTTTACAGGGAAGGAGACCCAGTACTTC.

The sample holds one count of this clone. The chain joins TRBV6-4 to TRBJ1-5; perhaps TRBD1 as D (5 bases). The CDR3 has 13 amino acids. V lost 8 bases and J lost 2, with 10 bases in between. Germline assignment: CDR1 MRHNA and CDR2 SNTAGT. The CDR3 reads CASPRGRNQPQHF. In DNA, the CDR3 is TGTGCCAGCCCAAGGGGCCGCAATCAGCCCCAGCATTTT.

The gene calls are TRBV27 and TRBJ1-6; 9 nucleotides agree with TRBD1. Unmatched junction bases numbered 22, after V lost 6 bases and J lost 7 bases. This CDR3 is 20 amino acids long. Germline V gene lookup returns CDR1 MNHEY and CDR2 SMNVEV (reference sequence). For the CDR3, the DNA is TGTGCCAGCAGGCCAATCACGGGACAGGGAAACCGACGTCTAAATTCACCCCTCCACTTT. It specifies CASRPITGQGNRRLNSPLHF.

The chain uses TRBV7-9 and TRBJ2-7; possibly TRBD1 or TRBD2 for D (5 bases each). Germline V gene data show CDR1 as SEHNR and CDR2 as FQNEAQ (reference sequence). The CDR3 runs 13 residues. The ends were cut back, 5 bases at V and 2 bases at J, with 10 bases in the middle. CDR3 sequence: CASSVGETYEQYF. The CDR3 DNA follows: TGTGCCAGCAGCGTAGGGGAGACCTACGAGCAGTACTTC.

The DNA for the CDR3 is TGCGCCAGCAGCCAAGAAGTCAGGGGGATGAATGAGCAGTTCTTC. It is translated as CASSQEVRGMNEQFF. The chain uses TRBV4-1 and TRBJ2-1; 7 nucleotides align to TRBD1. Germline V gene sequence: CDR1 MGHRA, CDR2 YSYEKL. The V gene end was trimmed by 0 bases and the J gene end by 7 bases; junction bases not matched to a gene: 6. The CDR3 totals 15 residues.

The genes are TRBV20-1 and TRBJ1-5; TRBD1 might be the D (6 bases). V lost 3 bases and J lost 5, with 23 bases in between. The CDR3 covers 17 residues. CDR1 is DFQATT and CDR2 is SNEGSKA in the germline V gene (reference sequence). The CDR3 loop reads CSASVDSSPGGDQPQHF. The CDR3 nucleotides read TGCAGTGCTAGTGTGGACAGCAGTCCGGGGGGGGATCAGCCCCAGCATTTT.

The rearrangement uses TRBV28 and TRBJ1-2; no firm D call. Germline V gene sequence: CDR1 MDHEN, CDR2 SYDVKM. V was cut by 5 bases and J by 8 bases, with 12 bases left in between. The CDR3 covers 12 residues. The DNA for the CDR3 is TGTGCCAGCAGTAGCGGACGACCAGGCTACACCTTC. Amino acids: CASSSGRPGYTF.

The rearrangement uses TRBV4-1 and TRBJ2-7; 10 bases line up with TRBD1. Germline loops: CDR1 MGHRA, CDR2 YSYEKL. The V segment lost 4 bases and the J segment 1 base; nucleotides outside the gene matches: 4. The CDR3 covers 15 residues. Written as DNA, the CDR3 is TGCGCCAGCAGCCGGCCGGGACAGGGGTCCTACGAGCAGTACTTC. It encodes CASSRPGQGSYEQYF.

This clone is a singleton in its sample. V and J are TRBV5-1 and TRBJ1-4, with no clear D. Per the germline V gene, CDR1 is SGHRS and CDR2 is YFSETQ. The CDR3 extends over 14 amino acids. The V and J ends lost 5 bases and 7 bases respectively, with 15 bases between them. CDR3 region: CASRMSLRVEKLFF. The CDR3 DNA reads TGCGCCAGCAGGATGAGTCTCCGGGTTGAAAAACTGTTTTTT.